These 26 T cell receptor beta chains originate from one sample sequenced in a study of identical twins. TCRdb called the 5' RACE reads again in MiXCR, with one record for every CDR3 protein. The top ten clones hold approximately 0.96% of a sample with hundreds of thousands of distinct CDR3 sequences, 8.5% to 9% of them seen once. These data are also associated with another study on yellow fever vaccine responses in identical twins.

Material for sequencing was PBMCs. All receptors derive from a woman aged 18-29 years in good health.

This clonotype occurred a few times. This chain joins TRBV20-1 and TRBJ2-5; 8 bases are a match to TRBD2. Germline loops: CDR1 DFQATT, CDR2 SNEGSKA (reference sequence). V dropped 3 bases and J dropped 4; count of bases not matched to a gene: 4. The CDR3 contains 13 residues. CDR3 amino acids: CSASIAGRETQYF. The CDR3 DNA sequence: TGCAGTGCTAGCATAGCGGGGCGAGAGACCCAGTACTTC.

The chain uses TRBV6-5 and TRBJ2-3, with D uncertain. The germline V and J ends were trimmed by 2 bases and 0 bases, with 12 bases remaining between them. The length of the CDR3 is 16 residues. CDR1 is MNHEY, CDR2 SVGAGI, per germline. The CDR3 sequence is CASSYDLTFSTDTQYF. For the CDR3, the DNA is TGTGCCAGCAGTTACGATTTAACTTTTAGCACAGATACGCAGTATTTT.

The J gene is TRBJ2-7, the V gene TRBV9; D gene ambiguous. The CDR3 runs 13 residues. Germline CDR1 and CDR2: SGDLS and YYNGEE. Trimming pared 3 bases from V and 7 bases from J, leaving 14 bases between. The CDR3 DNA sequence: TGTGCCAGCAGCGCCGCCAACCGAGAAGAGCAGTACTTC. It translates to CASSAANREEQYF.

Only a few counts were recorded for this clonotype. This chain uses TRBV11-2 with TRBJ2-1; 10 bases match TRBD2. CDR1 is SGHAT, CDR2 FQNNGV, per germline. The trim removed 1 base at V and 7 bases at J, leaving 4 bases unmatched. This CDR3 is 15 amino acids long. In DNA form, the CDR3 reads TGTGCCAGCAGCTTAGGAGCGGGGGGGCCGAATGAGCAGTTCTTC. Translated, it gives CASSLGAGGPNEQFF.

The chain carries TRBV7-9 and TRBJ2-1, with 8 bases matching TRBD1. In germline, CDR1 is SEHNR, CDR2 FQNEAQ (reference sequence). V trimming: 5 bases; J trimming: 3 bases; junction bases outside the gene matches: 6. This CDR3 has 15 residues. The CDR3 protein is CASSRRDRSYNEQFF. In DNA, the CDR3 is TGTGCCAGCAGCCGCCGGGACAGGAGCTACAATGAGCAGTTCTTC.

This clonotype occurred a few times. The chain uses TRBV20-1 and TRBJ2-3; 10 nucleotides line up with TRBD1. The CDR3 is 21 residues long. J lost 2 bases, V lost 2 bases, and 22 bases had no gene match. Germline V gives CDR1 DFQATT, CDR2 SNEGSKA (reference sequence). The CDR3 sequence: CSARPGTGDWDPLSTTDTQYF. The CDR3 bases are TGCAGTGCTAGACCCGGGACAGGGGATTGGGACCCCCTATCCACCACAGATACGCAGTATTTT.

This clonotype was observed a few times. The chain is built from TRBV28 and TRBJ2-7, with TRBD1 matching over 10 bases. This CDR3 has 15 residues. The germline CDR1 and CDR2 sequences are MDHEN and SYDVKM. V was pared by 3 bases and J by 5 bases, with 7 bases of the junction left unmatched. CDR3 region: CASSFRQGAFDEQYF. CDR3 sequence (DNA): TGTGCCAGCAGTTTCCGACAGGGGGCTTTCGACGAGCAGTACTTC.

This clonotype was observed a handful of times. V gene TRBV6-2 or TRBV6-3 combines with J gene TRBJ2-4; tentative D call: TRBD2 (6 bases). V gave up 6 bases and J gave up 7 bases, with 19 bases separating them. The CDR3 length is 15 residues. CDR1 MNHEY and CDR2 SVGEGT come from the germline V gene. The CDR3: CASSIPAGLLNIQYF. The CDR3 DNA reads as TGTGCCAGCAGCATCCCGGCGGGACTCCTCAACATTCAGTACTTC.

This clonotype was observed a few times. The gene calls are TRBV4-3 and TRBJ2-7; a possible D gene is TRBD1 (6 bases). V was shortened by 1 base and J by 5 bases, with 12 bases between the two germline ends. CDR1 is LGHNA and CDR2 is YSLEER in the germline V gene. This CDR3 region has 14 residues. The CDR3 DNA reads TGCGCCAGCAGCCAAGTCGGACAGTACCACGAGCAGTACTTC. Residues: CASSQVGQYHEQYF.

This clonotype was detected many times. The gene calls are TRBV5-1 and TRBJ2-2, with D tentatively TRBD1 or TRBD2 (6 bases each). The V gene lost 2 bases and the J gene lost 6 bases, with 11 bases spanning the gap. The CDR3 consists of 14 residues. Looked up from germline, CDR1 is SGHRS and CDR2 is YFSETQ. The CDR3 DNA reads as TGCGCCAGCAGCTTAAACAGGGACTCCGGGGAGCTGTTTTTT. It is translated as CASSLNRDSGELFF.

This chain joins TRBV9 and TRBJ2-7; the match to TRBD1 covers 9 bases. Germline trimming cut 3 bases from V and 2 bases from J; bases unmatched to any gene: 6. The CDR3 has 15 residues. The V gene's germline CDR1 is SGDLS and CDR2 YYNGEE. DNA for the CDR3: TGTGCCAGCAGCGGCGACAGGGGGGCTCCCTACGAGCAGTACTTC. Protein product: CASSGDRGAPYEQYF.

This chain uses TRBV4-3 with TRBJ1-1; D gene unclear. This CDR3 spans 13 amino acids. Trimming removed 3 bases from V and 11 bases from J, with 16 bases in between. Germline lookup yields CDR1 LGHNA and CDR2 YSLEER. The CDR3 DNA is TGCGCCAGCAGCCAGTCCATGGGGATGGGGGCTTTCTTT. Translating it yields CASSQSMGMGAFF.

Ten or more counts support this clonotype. This chain connects TRBV10-2 to TRBJ2-7; TRBD2 is a possible D gene (6 bases). Germline CDR1 is WSHSY and CDR2 is SAAADI. The CDR3 covers 13 residues. V was clipped by 2 bases and J by 1 base, with 6 bases between them. The CDR3 reads CASSEGLSYEQYF. DNA of the CDR3: TGCGCCAGCAGTGAGGGACTATCCTACGAGCAGTACTTC.

Points on this clonotype: A junction boundary mismatches the germline segment, possibly from a read error. V gene TRBV7-7 combines with J gene TRBJ2-3, with D perhaps matching TRBD1 (5 bases). The CDR3 has 15 residues. Germline V CDR1 and CDR2: SSHAT, FNYEAQ (reference sequence). CDR3 sequence reads: CASSLGRTNTDTQYF. As DNA, the CDR3 is TGTGCTAGCAGCTTAGGACGGACAAACACAGATACGCAGTATTTT.

The rearrangement links TRBV4-3 to TRBJ2-5; D gene ambiguous. This CDR3 is 16 amino acids long. From germline, CDR1 is LGHNA and CDR2 YSLEER. The V and J ends lost 0 bases and 4 bases respectively, with 15 bases between them. CDR3 coding DNA: TGCGCCAGCAGCCAAGATACTCGGAGCCGAAGAGAGACCCAGTACTTC. Protein sequence: CASSQDTRSRRETQYF.

The genes are TRBV28 and TRBJ1-4; possible D gene TRBD1, 6 bases. Trimming took 5 bases from V and 8 from J, leaving 15 bases between them. The CDR3 contains 14 residues. Germline CDR1 and CDR2: MDHEN and SYDVKM. CDR3 amino acids: CASSPPGGGEKLFF. CDR3 DNA: TGTGCCAGCAGTCCTCCTGGGGGGGGCGAAAAACTGTTTTTT.

The CDR3 sequence: CASSNLNALSTF. The CDR3, as DNA: TGTGCCAGCAGCAACCTCAACGCATTGAGCACCTTC. The rearrangement links TRBV7-9 to TRBJ1-2; D is unresolved. The CDR3 covers 12 residues. Germline V CDR1 and CDR2: SEHNR, FQNEAQ (reference sequence). The V and J ends lost 5 bases and 13 bases respectively, with 17 bases between them.

This clonotype was detected many times. The chain joins TRBV7-8 to TRBJ1-1; 8 bases match TRBD1. J was trimmed by 0 bases and V by 6 bases; bases with no gene match: 3. The CDR3 spans 14 residues. Germline assignment: CDR1 SGHVS and CDR2 FQNEAQ. CDR3: CASRPGQVNTEAFF. CDR3 sequence (DNA): TGTGCCAGCAGACCGGGACAGGTGAACACTGAAGCTTTCTTT.

Only a few counts were recorded for this clonotype. V and J are TRBV27 and TRBJ2-7; TRBD1 matches 7 bases. Germline V lookup: CDR1 MNHEY, CDR2 SMNVEV (reference sequence). This CDR3 comprises 13 residues. The V and J ends lost 0 bases and 6 bases, in that order; junction bases with no gene match: 2. CDR3 region: CASSLSTGAEQYF. The CDR3 DNA sequence: TGTGCCAGCAGTTTATCCACAGGGGCCGAGCAGTACTTC.

A single count supports this clonotype. The junction does not match germline at one end; this may be a read error. The V and J genes are TRBV12-3 or TRBV12-4 and TRBJ2-3, with TRBD2 matching over 7 bases. The CDR3 length is 14 residues. CDR3 residues: CARSFGGSGDTQYF. The CDR3 region has the DNA TGTGCCAGAAGTTTCGGGGGGTCCGGGGATACGCAGTATTTT.

This clonotype was counted many times. The chain combines TRBV7-2 with TRBJ2-3; possibly TRBD1 for D (5 bases). This CDR3 is 14 amino acids long. The germline gives CDR1 SGHTA, CDR2 FQGNSA. V lost 2 bases and J 5 bases, leaving 11 bases between the germline ends. In nucleotides, the CDR3 is TGTGCCAGCAGCTTACCCAGGGTTAAAGATACGCAGTATTTT. Translated, it gives CASSLPRVKDTQYF.

The chain recombines TRBV28 with TRBJ2-7; no firm D call. The germline V gene encodes CDR1 MDHEN and CDR2 SYDVKM. CDR3 length equals 13 residues. V was shortened by 4 bases and J by 2 bases, with 9 bases between the two germline ends. For the CDR3, the DNA is TGTGCCAGCAGTTGGGGTGGAGCCTACGAGCAGTACTTC. Translating gives CASSWGGAYEQYF. Full variable domain (rest looked up from reference TRBV28 and TRBJ2-7): DVKVTQSSRYLVKRTGEKVFLECVQDMDHENMFWYRQDPGLGLRLIYFSYDVKMKEKGDIPEGYSVSREKKERFSLILESASTNQTSMYLCASSWGGAYEQYFGPGTRLTVT.

This rearrangement joins TRBV4-3 to TRBJ2-5; 7 bases are a match to TRBD1. V lost 2 bases and J lost 5; bases outside the gene matches: 8. This CDR3 comprises 15 residues. Per the germline V gene, CDR1 is LGHNA and CDR2 is YSLEER. CDR3 amino acids: CASSQQQGSGETQYF. DNA of the CDR3: TGCGCCAGCAGCCAACAACAGGGGAGTGGGGAGACCCAGTACTTC.

This clonotype was observed a handful of times. The gene calls are TRBV25-1 and TRBJ2-2; TRBD1 agrees at 9 bases. CDR3 size: 16 residues. The V gene's germline CDR1 is MGHDK and CDR2 SYGVNS. Losses at the gene ends were 7 bases for V and 4 bases for J; bases not matched to a gene: 10. CDR3 amino acids: CASKGPGQGSTGELFF. CDR3 nucleotides: TGTGCCAGCAAGGGTCCGGGACAGGGATCCACCGGGGAGCTGTTTTTT.

This clonotype has only a few counts. The chain employs TRBV5-1 and TRBJ2-3; 8 bases map to TRBD1. Trimming took 2 bases from V and 2 from J; bases not matched to a gene: 7. The CDR3 extends over 16 amino acids. Germline V gene data show CDR1 as SGHRS and CDR2 as YFSETQ. CDR3 in DNA: TGCGCCAGCAGCTTAATTGGACAGGGTCCCACAGATACGCAGTATTTT. Its translation is CASSLIGQGPTDTQYF.

The chain joins TRBV7-9 to TRBJ2-7; D possibly corresponds to TRBD1 (6 bases). Germline values: CDR1 SEHNR, CDR2 FQNEAQ (reference sequence). This CDR3 has 14 residues. The V gene lost 0 bases and the J gene lost 7 bases, with 13 bases spanning the gap. This chain's CDR3 is CASSLAGRTGEQYF. CDR3 nucleotide sequence: TGTGCCAGCAGCTTAGCTGGTCGCACAGGGGAGCAGTACTTC.